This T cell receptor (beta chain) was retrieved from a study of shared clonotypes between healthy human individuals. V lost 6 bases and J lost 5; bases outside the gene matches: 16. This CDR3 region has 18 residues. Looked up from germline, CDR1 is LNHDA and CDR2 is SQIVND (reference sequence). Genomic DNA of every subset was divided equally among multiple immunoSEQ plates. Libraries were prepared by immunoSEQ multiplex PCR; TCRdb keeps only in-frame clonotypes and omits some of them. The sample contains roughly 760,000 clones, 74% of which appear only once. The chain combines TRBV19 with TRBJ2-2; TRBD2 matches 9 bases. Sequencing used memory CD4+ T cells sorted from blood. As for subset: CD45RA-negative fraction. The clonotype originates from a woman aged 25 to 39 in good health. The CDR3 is CASSTLRGGRAFTGELFF. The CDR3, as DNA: TGTGCCAGTAGCACCCTGAGGGGCGGGAGGGCCTTTACCGGGGAGCTGTTTTTT.